The 24 T cell receptor beta chains below were found in one sample sequenced in a study of T cells after yellow fever vaccination. One entry per CDR3 protein results from TCRdb running MiXCR on the 5' RACE reads. The sample contains under 150,000 distinct CDR3 sequences, roughly 15% of which appear only once. The specimen was CD8+ T cells sorted from PBMCs, collected 5 days after the yellow fever booster vaccination. All receptors come from a man in his late teens or twenties who received the YFV17D yellow fever vaccine.

This clonotype was counted a few times. The chain couples TRBV7-6 to TRBJ2-3; 9 bases are a match to TRBD2. The CDR3 consists of 17 residues. From germline, CDR1 is SGHVS and CDR2 FNYEAQ. Trimming cost V 4 bases and J 5 bases; bases outside gene matches: 13. CDR3 coding DNA: TGTGCCAGCAGCTACCCAATTGGAGCGGGGGGAATAGATACGCAGTATTTT. Amino acid sequence: CASSYPIGAGGIDTQYF.

V is TRBV5-1 and J is TRBJ2-5; no reliable D call. With 4 bases removed from V and 2 bases from J, the gap between germline ends came to 12 bases. The germline CDR1 and CDR2 sequences are SGHRS and YFSETQ. This CDR3 spans 14 amino acids. The CDR3 DNA is TGCGCCAGCAGCATAGGTCAGGAACAAGAGACCCAGTACTTC. This sequence encodes CASSIGQEQETQYF.

The chain links TRBV6-5 to TRBJ1-6; D gene uncertain. This CDR3 is 15 amino acids long. The V gene lost 0 bases and the J gene lost 10 bases, with 13 bases spanning the gap. The V gene's germline CDR1 is MNHEY and CDR2 SVGAGI. The CDR3 bases are TGTGCCAGCAGTTACTCGAAAAACCGTCGGTCACCCCTCCACTTT. Translated: CASSYSKNRRSPLHF.

The chain joins TRBV7-9 to TRBJ2-2; 8 nucleotides agree with TRBD2. After removal of 5 bases from V and 6 bases from J, the junction contained 17 bases not matched to a gene. CDR1 is SEHNR, CDR2 FQNEAQ, per germline (reference sequence). The CDR3 loop spans 18 amino acids. The CDR3: CASSLTRTSMRVPGELFF. For the CDR3, the DNA is TGTGCCAGCAGCCTGACCCGGACTAGCATGCGTGTACCCGGGGAGCTGTTTTTT. The complete variable domain, with remaining parts taken from reference TRBV7-9 and TRBJ2-2, reads DTGVSQNPRHKITKRGQNVTFRCDPISEHNRLYWYRQTLGQGPEFLTYFQNEAQLEKSRLLSDRFSAERPKGSFSTLEIQRTEQGDSAMYLCASSLTRTSMRVPGELFFGEGSRLTVL.

The chain joins TRBV6-6 to TRBJ1-5, with D perhaps TRBD1 (5 bases). The germline V and J ends were trimmed by 6 bases and 6 bases, with 18 bases remaining between them. The germline gives CDR1 MNHNY, CDR2 SVGAGI (reference sequence). The CDR3 runs to 15 residues. The CDR3 loop is CASSDLGDGGQPQHF. The CDR3 DNA reads as TGTGCCAGCAGCGACCTAGGGGACGGGGGTCAGCCCCAGCATTTT.

This clonotype was observed many times. The chain combines TRBV14 with TRBJ2-3, with 9 bases lining up with TRBD2. The CDR3 contains 17 residues. J lost 2 bases, V lost 3 bases, and 9 bases had no gene match. The germline V gene has CDR1 SGHDN and CDR2 FVKESK. Here the CDR3 DNA reads TGTGCCAGCAGCCAGCCGACTAGCGGTCTTTACACAGATACGCAGTATTTT. Translation: CASSQPTSGLYTDTQYF.

The table lists this clonotype with many counts. This chain uses TRBV3-1 with TRBJ2-3; tentative D call: TRBD2 (6 bases). Trimming removed 0 bases at V and 2 bases at J, with 15 bases between. Germline V CDR1 and CDR2: LGHDT, YNNKEL (reference sequence). This CDR3 comprises 17 residues. In DNA form, the CDR3 reads TGTGCCAGCAGCCAAGATGGAACTAGCAGGGTCACAGATACGCAGTATTTT. Its protein is CASSQDGTSRVTDTQYF.

The V and J genes are TRBV5-1 and TRBJ1-1, with 8 positions matching TRBD1. Germline loops: CDR1 SGHRS, CDR2 YFSETQ. The CDR3 runs 16 residues. V shed 4 bases, J shed 5 bases, and the junction held 13 bases outside the gene matches. DNA of the CDR3: TGCGCCAGCAGCCTTGGACAGGGTGTAGGTAGGACTGAAGCTTTCTTT. As protein: CASSLGQGVGRTEAFF.

J is TRBJ1-1 and V is TRBV6-5; D call uncertain. V lost 6 bases and J lost 3, with 11 bases in between. The germline CDR1 and CDR2 sequences are MNHEY and SVGAGI. This CDR3 has 13 amino acids. CDR3 loop: CASSLRSDTEAFF. Written as DNA, the CDR3 is TGTGCCAGCAGCCTCCGATCGGACACTGAAGCTTTCTTT.

The chain has TRBV7-3 and TRBJ2-2; D not resolved. Per germline, CDR1 SGHTA and CDR2 FQGTGA. CDR3 size: 13 residues. V lost 4 bases and J lost 6, with 9 bases in between. In DNA, the CDR3 is TGTGCCAGCAGCTCGGTGGGTCCCGGGGAGCTGTTTTTT. This sequence encodes CASSSVGPGELFF.

The J gene is TRBJ2-3, the V gene TRBV4-1; no reliable D call. CDR1 MGHRA and CDR2 YSYEKL come from the germline V gene. The CDR3 runs to 14 residues. Trimming left V 3 bases short and J 2 bases short, with 9 bases between. The DNA of the CDR3 is TGCGCCAGCAGCCATCGCCTGATCACAGATACGCAGTATTTT. It encodes CASSHRLITDTQYF.

J is TRBJ2-6 and V is TRBV27, with D tentatively TRBD2 (6 bases). Germline loops: CDR1 MNHEY, CDR2 SMNVEV (reference sequence). The CDR3 contains 15 residues. The germline V and J ends were trimmed by 7 bases and 2 bases, with 12 bases remaining between them. CDR3 loop: CASTLGGTGANVLTF. The CDR3 DNA sequence: TGTGCCAGCACCCTGGGAGGAACTGGGGCCAACGTCCTGACTTTC.

In DNA form, the CDR3 reads TGTGCCAGCAGCTTAACGGGGTTAAACATTCAGTACTTC. Protein sequence: CASSLTGLNIQYF. The V call is TRBV7-9, the J call TRBJ2-4; D may be TRBD2 (5 bases). The CDR3 runs to 13 residues. The V end lost 2 bases, the J end lost 6 bases, and 8 bases lay between the germline ends. Germline lookup yields CDR1 SEHNR and CDR2 FQNEAQ (reference sequence).

V and J are TRBV2 and TRBJ2-7; D possibly corresponds to TRBD2 (5 bases). Trimming shortened V by 4 bases and J by 1 base, and 8 bases separated the two germline ends. The CDR3 covers 13 residues. CDR1 is SNHLY, CDR2 FYNNEI, per germline. CDR3 loop: CASSAGISYEQYV. CDR3 DNA sequence: TGTGCCAGCAGTGCGGGGATATCCTACGAGCAGTACGTC.

In its sample, this clonotype was seen a few times. V and J are TRBV12-3 or TRBV12-4 and TRBJ2-1, with D hard to call. V lost 3 bases, J lost 9 bases, and 6 bases lay in between. The CDR3 covers 11 residues. CDR3 region: CASSLGIEQFF. The CDR3 nucleotides read TGTGCCAGCAGTTTGGGTATTGAGCAGTTCTTC.

The rearrangement joins TRBV4-2 to TRBJ2-5, with 8 bases aligning to TRBD2. J was trimmed by 5 bases and V by 3 bases; bases with no gene match: 11. CDR1 and CDR2 from the germline V gene are LGHNA and YNFKEQ. This CDR3 is built from 16 residues. DNA of the CDR3: TGTGCCAGCAGCCAGGTCGGCCGGGGGGGCATGGAGACCCAGTACTTC. Translating it yields CASSQVGRGGMETQYF.

This clonotype was seen a few times. The J gene is TRBJ1-6, the V gene TRBV12-3 or TRBV12-4; no clear D. This CDR3 is built from 14 residues. V lost 5 bases, J lost 7 bases, and 12 bases lay in between. In DNA, the CDR3 is TGTGCCAGCAGTCCCCCTGGGGTAAATTCACCCCTCCACTTT. The encoded protein is CASSPPGVNSPLHF.

The J gene is TRBJ1-1, the V gene TRBV29-1; 8 positions agree with TRBD1. V lost 6 bases, J lost 0 bases, and 6 bases stayed unmatched. The CDR3 contains 14 residues. The germline gives CDR1 SQVTM, CDR2 ANQGSEA. In nucleotides, the CDR3 is TGCAGCGTCTGGACAGGGTGGATGAACACTGAAGCTTTCTTT. Amino acid sequence: CSVWTGWMNTEAFF. Filled out from reference TRBV29-1 and TRBJ1-1, the complete variable domain reads SAVISQKPSRDICQRGTSLTIQCQVDSQVTMMFWYRQQPGQSLTLIATANQGSEATYESGFVIDKFPISRPNLTFSTLTVSNMSPEDSSIYLCSVWTGWMNTEAFFGQGTRLTVV.

The chain employs TRBV6-5 and TRBJ1-1, with D possibly matching TRBD1 (5 bases). Germline loops: CDR1 MNHEY, CDR2 SVGAGI. Between the trimmed V and J ends, which lost 1 base and 8 bases, there was a span of 11 bases. This CDR3 comprises 13 residues. As DNA, the CDR3 is TGTGCCAGCAGTTACTTGCAGGGTCCCGAAGCTTTCTTT. Residues: CASSYLQGPEAFF.

This chain links TRBV4-1 with TRBJ2-3; TRBD1 aligns across 7 bases. The germline CDR1 and CDR2 sequences are MGHRA and YSYEKL. CDR3 length: 16 residues. The V and J ends lost 4 bases and 5 bases, in that order; junction bases with no gene match: 12. The CDR3 loop is CASSRQGQLRRDTQYF. The CDR3 bases are TGCGCCAGCAGCCGCCAGGGACAGCTCAGGAGAGATACGCAGTATTTT.

This clonotype was picked up many times. The chain joins TRBV12-3 or TRBV12-4 to TRBJ2-4; 8 bases align to TRBD1. The CDR3 loop spans 18 amino acids. The trim removed 2 bases at V and 0 bases at J, leaving 9 bases unmatched. The CDR3, as DNA: TGTGCCAGCAGTTTACCGACAGGGGCGGATATAGCCAAAAACATTCAGTACTTC. Translated, it gives CASSLPTGADIAKNIQYF.

In its sample, this clonotype was seen a few times. The genes are TRBV27 and TRBJ2-1; TRBD2 matches at 7 bases. Germline assignment: CDR1 MNHEY and CDR2 SMNVEV (reference sequence). With 3 bases clipped from V and 0 bases from J, the junction kept 2 bases outside the gene matches. This CDR3 region has 15 residues. CDR3 DNA sequence: TGTGCCAGCAGTTTGGGCGGGGGCTCCTACAATGAGCAGTTCTTC. This encodes CASSLGGGSYNEQFF.

V is TRBV6-2 or TRBV6-3 and J is TRBJ1-5; D remains unclear. The V end lost 6 bases, the J end lost 4 bases, and 16 bases lay between the germline ends. CDR1 is MNHEY and CDR2 is SVGEGT in the germline V gene. This CDR3 contains 15 residues. CDR3 residues: CASSPIDNINQPQHF. The DNA for the CDR3 is TGTGCCAGCAGCCCGATTGATAACATTAATCAGCCCCAGCATTTT.

For this clonotype: This may arise from a read error, as a much more abundant clone is one base away. The chain is built from TRBV20-1 and TRBJ1-1; tentative D call: TRBD1 (5 bases). CDR1 is DFQATT, CDR2 SNEGSKA, per germline (reference sequence). This CDR3 spans 14 amino acids. In DNA, the CDR3 is TGCAGTGCACCCCGGGAGGGGATGAACTCTGAAGCTTTCTTT. Its translation is CSAPREGMNSEAFF.